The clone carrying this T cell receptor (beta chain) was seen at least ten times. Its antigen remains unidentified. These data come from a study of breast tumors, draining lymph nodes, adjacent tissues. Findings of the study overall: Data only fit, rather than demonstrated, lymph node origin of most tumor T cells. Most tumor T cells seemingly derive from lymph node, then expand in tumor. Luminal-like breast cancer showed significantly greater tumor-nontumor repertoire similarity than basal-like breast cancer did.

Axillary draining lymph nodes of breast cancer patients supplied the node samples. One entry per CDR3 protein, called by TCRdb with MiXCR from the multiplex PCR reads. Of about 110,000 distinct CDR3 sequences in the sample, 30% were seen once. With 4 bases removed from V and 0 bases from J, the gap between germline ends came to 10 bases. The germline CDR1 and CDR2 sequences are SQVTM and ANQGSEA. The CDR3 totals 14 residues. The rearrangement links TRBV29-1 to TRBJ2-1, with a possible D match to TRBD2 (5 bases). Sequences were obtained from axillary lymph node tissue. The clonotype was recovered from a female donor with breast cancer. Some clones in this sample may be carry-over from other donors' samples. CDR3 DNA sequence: TGCAGCGTTGCTAGCATAAGCTCCTACAATGAGCAGTTCTTC. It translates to CSVASISSYNEQFF.